The sequence of this TCR beta chain was determined in a study of sequential checkpoint blockade in melanoma. At the level of the study: DNA from over 80 pretreatment tumor samples underwent TCRβ immunosequencing. Over 20 patients had matched tumor biopsies before treatment and at week 13 after nivolumab or ipilimumab alone.

Documented treatment: randomized to nivolumab then ipilimumab (arm A) or the reverse (arm B). No patient had prior DNA-damaging chemotherapy. Germline assignment: CDR1 SQVTM and CDR2 ANQGSEA. The CDR3 extends over 12 amino acids. The junction had 6 bases not matched to a gene; V was cut back by 7 bases and J by 5 bases. Study-wide points: Rising tumor T-cell fraction and clonality meant about 30 times likelier benefit.

The table came from immunoSEQ multiplex PCR; TCRdb's copy has only in-frame clones and leaves some out. The sample includes 6,000 or so clones, roughly 21% of them seen just once. In the case of this clone: Its antigen remains unknown.

The rearrangement links TRBV29-1 to TRBJ2-7; 9 bases map to TRBD1. The receptor was derived from a human donor with melanoma. This specimen was tumor tissue (inferred from file names), taken from a patient given nivolumab and ipilimumab in sequence. The CDR3 loop is CSGGQGEHEQYF. The CDR3 DNA reads TGCAGCGGGGGACAGGGAGAGCACGAGCAGTACTTC.